These 10 T cell receptor beta chains were all obtained from the same sample, sequenced in a study of T cell responses to AZD1222 COVID-19 vaccine. Profiling relied on immunoSEQ multiplex PCR, and the TCRdb table lists in-frame clones only, not all of them. The sample records 100,000 to 150,000 clones, around 87% being singletons. The specimen was peripheral blood, collected on day 0 of AZD1222 vaccination. These receptors were taken from an adult in good health.

The chain joins TRBV5-1 to TRBJ1-2; D perhaps matches TRBD1 (6 bases). The CDR3 totals 15 residues. From germline, CDR1 is SGHRS and CDR2 YFSETQ. The V end was cut by 0 bases, the J end by 4 bases, with 13 bases between. CDR3 DNA sequence: TGCGCCAGCAGCTTGGCCGGAGGGGGAGGCTATGGCTACACCTTC. Its translation is CASSLAGGGGYGYTF.

The V and J genes are TRBV18 and TRBJ1-4, with a tentative D call TRBD1 (5 bases). The CDR3 spans 16 residues. Between the trimmed V and J ends, which lost 1 base and 4 bases, there was a span of 13 bases. The germline V gene has CDR1 KGHSH and CDR2 LQKENI. The CDR3 protein is CASSPRTPTDNEKLFF. DNA for the CDR3: TGTGCCAGCTCACCACGGACTCCGACAGATAATGAAAAACTGTTTTTT.

The chain joins TRBV4-3 to TRBJ2-7; D might be TRBD1 (6 bases). The V and J ends lost 3 bases and 6 bases respectively, with 15 bases between them. This CDR3 is built from 14 residues. From germline, CDR1 is LGHNA and CDR2 YSLEER. CDR3 residues: CASSQGDTRREQYF. The CDR3 coding sequence is TGCGCCAGCAGCCAGGGGGACACTAGGCGCGAGCAGTACTTC.

The V and J genes are TRBV7-2 and TRBJ1-5; D may be TRBD1 (5 bases). Germline V gives CDR1 SGHTA, CDR2 FQGNSA. Trimming removed 5 bases from V and 2 bases from J, with 10 bases in between. This CDR3 region has 14 residues. The CDR3 here is CASSTRGGNQPQHF. The CDR3 bases are TGTGCCAGCAGCACGCGGGGGGGCAATCAGCCCCAGCATTTT.

This clone appeared a few times. V is TRBV12-3 or TRBV12-4 and J is TRBJ2-7, with D tentatively TRBD1 (5 bases). V shed 4 bases and J shed 3 bases, with 7 bases lying between them. CDR3 length equals 12 residues. CDR3 sequence: CASSSQGYEQYF. CDR3 sequence (DNA): TGTGCCAGCAGTTCGCAGGGCTACGAGCAGTACTTC.

CDR3 nucleotide sequence: TGTGCCAGCAGCAAACTCAGGGAAACAGATACGCAGTATTTT. This translates into CASSKLRETDTQYF. The chain couples TRBV5-6 to TRBJ2-3; a weak D match, TRBD1 (5 bases). The CDR3 covers 14 residues. With 4 bases removed from V and 3 bases from J, the gap between germline ends came to 12 bases. From germline, CDR1 is SGHDT and CDR2 YYEEEE.

The genes are TRBV9 and TRBJ2-1, with 8 bases fitting TRBD2. Trimming at V came to 5 bases and at J to 3 bases, leaving 4 bases not matched to a gene. The CDR3 extends over 14 amino acids. Germline V gives CDR1 SGDLS, CDR2 YYNGEE. CDR3 loop: CASRPAGDYNEQFF. The CDR3 DNA reads as TGTGCCAGCAGGCCAGCGGGGGACTACAATGAGCAGTTCTTC.

The CDR3 loop is CASSVQGGKSYEQYF. CDR3 bases: TGCGCCAGCAGCGTACAGGGGGGGAAGTCCTACGAGCAGTACTTC. The chain uses TRBV5-1 and TRBJ2-7; D possibly corresponds to TRBD1 (8 bases). With 4 bases removed from V and 1 base from J, the gap between germline ends came to 15 bases. The germline V gene has CDR1 SGHRS and CDR2 YFSETQ. CDR3 length: 15 residues.

This clone came up once. V gene TRBV6-2 or TRBV6-3 combines with J gene TRBJ2-1; D uncertain. The germline CDR1 and CDR2 sequences are MNHEY and SVGEGT. The CDR3 is 16 residues long. The germline V and J ends were trimmed by 0 bases and 1 base, with 10 bases remaining between them. CDR3 DNA sequence: TGTGCCAGCAGTTACTCGACGGAGCAGTCCTACAATGAGCAGTTCTTC. This gives the protein CASSYSTEQSYNEQFF.

DNA of the CDR3: TGCGCCAGCAGCTTGGAAGGGGCGGGAGATGAGTTCTTC. Translated, it gives CASSLEGAGDEFF. This chain connects TRBV5-1 to TRBJ2-1; 7 nucleotides line up with TRBD2. CDR3 length: 13 residues. V was clipped by 0 bases and J by 14 bases; unmatched bases: 8. The germline CDR1 and CDR2 sequences are SGHRS and YFSETQ.